Listed here is a single T cell receptor (beta chain). This record belongs to a study of blood T cell repertoires in COVID-19. Study in general: There were acute and convalescent COVID-19 samples, and they came from the United States, Italy and Spain. T cells, B-cell-depleted T cells, or PBMCs provided the cDNA or gDNA that served as material.

As handled by the study authors: Reference gene primer amplification gave estimated nucleated cell counts. The protocol was immunoSEQ multiplex PCR, while the TCRdb copy is restricted to in-frame clones and leaves out a portion. The D gene and trimming were derived from the DNA, and the V and J assignments and clone size from that table. Of 250,000 to 350,000 clones in the sample, roughly 89% were seen once. V trimming: 9 bases; J trimming: 0 bases; junction bases outside the gene matches: 4. CDR1 and CDR2 (germline): MGHDK, SYGVNS. This CDR3 comprises 14 residues. The rearrangement joins TRBV25-1 to TRBJ2-1, with TRBD2 matching over 8 bases. The sequenced sample consisted of peripheral blood. The origin of this receptor is a woman aged 40 to 55 who had recovered from COVID-19. CDR3 in DNA: TGTGCCAGTATTAGCGGGATCTCCTACAATGAGCAGTTCTTC. This codes for CASISGISYNEQFF.